This paragraph covers one TCR beta chain sequence. The data belong to a study of cytomegalovirus exposure and HLA in healthy donors. Some clones are missing from TCRdb's copy, which holds only in-frame ones; the method was immunoSEQ multiplex PCR. The table includes approximately 160,000 clones, around 96% detected once. V gave up 3 bases and J gave up 11 bases; unmatched junction bases: 8. CDR3 length equals 13 residues. Germline V gene sequence: CDR1 SGHAT, CDR2 FQNNGV. Sequences were obtained from PBMCs. V and J are TRBV11-2 and TRBJ2-3; 7 bases are shared with TRBD1. The origin of this receptor is a woman aged 18-29 years in good health and CMV-seronegative. The CDR3, as DNA: TGTGCCAGCAGCTTGGGAACAGGGGTAAAGCAGTATTTT. Protein product: CASSLGTGVKQYF.